This TCR beta chain emerged from a study of blood T cells in healthy people across ages. Study-wide points: The recorded TCR beta diversity per million T cells decreased in a roughly linear manner with age.

A word on this clonotype: What it binds is not known.

Germline V lookup: CDR1 DFQATT, CDR2 SNEGSKA (reference sequence). The CDR3 length is 13 residues. V shed 3 bases and J 9 bases; nucleotides not matched to a gene: 2. Combining a sample-barcoded 5' primer with a J-beta primer mix, a second PCR ran for roughly 6 to 12 cycles. MiXCR, applied by TCRdb to the 5' RACE reads, yields one record per CDR3 protein. Altogether hundreds of thousands of distinct CDR3 sequences are present, 20% to 25% being singletons, with the ten largest covering around 3.4%. The sequence derives from a man aged 70-80 years in good health. The sample taken for sequencing was blood. J is TRBJ2-1 and V is TRBV20-1, with 13 bases fitting TRBD2. The CDR3 spells CSARTSGGPEQFF. The CDR3 nucleotides read TGCAGTGCTAGGACTAGCGGGGGGCCTGAGCAGTTCTTC.